These 9 T cell receptor beta chains originate from one sample sequenced in a study of technical replicates of blood from a handful of donors. The repertoire was sequenced with immunoSEQ multiplex PCR; TCRdb's copy has only in-frame clones and lacks some. Here the sample spans tens of thousands of clones, 75% to 95% being singletons. What was sequenced was T cells isolated from PBMCs. The receptor set was obtained from a human donor in good health.

The chain carries TRBV6-5 and TRBJ2-1; 8 nucleotides line up with TRBD2. From germline, CDR1 is MNHEY and CDR2 SVGAGI. J was trimmed by 6 bases and V by 7 bases; bases with no gene match: 5. The CDR3 is 13 amino acids. CDR3 DNA: TGTGCCAGCAATGGACTAGCCCTCAATGAGCAGTTCTTC. This codes for CASNGLALNEQFF.

The J gene is TRBJ2-2, the V gene TRBV7-6; 8 bases match TRBD2. Losses at the gene ends were 4 bases for V and 5 bases for J; bases not matched to a gene: 6. The CDR3 covers 15 residues. Germline CDR1 SGHVS, CDR2 FNYEAQ. The CDR3 bases are TGTGCCAGCAGCTATATAGCGGGACCGACCGGGGAGCTGTTTTTT. This gives the protein CASSYIAGPTGELFF.

This clone is a singleton in its sample. The V and J genes are TRBV7-8 and TRBJ2-1; 7 positions agree with TRBD1. Germline CDR1 is SGHVS and CDR2 is FQNEAQ. The CDR3 spans 15 residues. J lost 7 bases, V lost 3 bases, and 9 bases had no gene match. The CDR3: CASSLQGELRNEQFF. CDR3 sequence (DNA): TGTGCCAGCAGCTTGCAGGGGGAGTTGAGGAATGAGCAGTTCTTC.

The chain links TRBV5-4 to TRBJ2-2; D is possibly TRBD2 (7 bases). V was cut by 4 bases and J by 6 bases, with 22 bases left in between. Germline CDR1 SGHNT, CDR2 YYREEE (reference sequence). The CDR3 length is 17 residues. The CDR3 region has the DNA TGTGCCAGCAGCCAGATTGGGAGGGGGTTATTCTCCGGGGAGCTGTTTTTT. Protein product: CASSQIGRGLFSGELFF.

The genes are TRBV4-1 and TRBJ2-1; perhaps TRBD1 as D (5 bases). The germline V gene encodes CDR1 MGHRA and CDR2 YSYEKL. The CDR3 is 12 amino acids. V lost 1 base and J 12 bases, leaving 10 bases between the germline ends. CDR3 sequence (DNA): TGCGCCAGCAGCCAAGTTGTAGACAGGCAGTTCTTC. Translated, it gives CASSQVVDRQFF.

This rearrangement joins TRBV6-4 to TRBJ2-7; no definite D call. Per the germline V gene, CDR1 is MRHNA and CDR2 is SNTAGT. This CDR3 region has 14 residues. Trimming took off 3 bases at V and 0 bases at J, with 9 bases between the two ends. The CDR3 reads CASSEYAGSYEQYF. DNA of the CDR3: TGTGCCAGCAGTGAATATGCAGGCTCCTACGAGCAGTACTTC.

The chain combines TRBV15 with TRBJ1-4; D remains ambiguous. V gave up 5 bases and J gave up 7 bases, with 11 bases separating them. This CDR3 is built from 13 residues. The germline gives CDR1 LNHNV, CDR2 YYDKDF (reference sequence). CDR3 sequence reads: CATSRTDFEKLFF. CDR3 DNA: TGTGCCACCAGCCGAACAGATTTTGAAAAACTGTTTTTT.

In its sample, this clone was seen a few times. CDR3 protein: CASSQSTAEAFF. As DNA, the CDR3 is TGCGCCAGCAGCCAATCGACAGCTGAAGCTTTCTTT. This chain links TRBV5-1 with TRBJ1-1, with a possible D match to TRBD1 (5 bases). In germline, CDR1 is SGHRS, CDR2 YFSETQ. V was cut by 4 bases and J by 6 bases, with 10 bases left in between. This CDR3 is built from 12 residues.

The rearrangement links TRBV6-1 to TRBJ2-7; D remains ambiguous. With 2 bases removed from V and 4 bases from J, the gap between germline ends came to 9 bases. The length of the CDR3 is 13 residues. From germline, CDR1 is MNHNS and CDR2 SASEGT. CDR3 residues: CASSENLGYEQYF. The CDR3 bases are TGTGCCAGCAGTGAAAACCTCGGGTACGAGCAGTACTTC.